The TCR beta chain described here comes from a study of shared clonotypes between healthy human individuals. The naive CD8 fraction comprised CD45RO-negative cells positively selected for CCR7 and excluded terminally differentiated effector memory CD45RA+ cells. The donors, all of them Caucasian adults, lived in Nashville, Tennessee. In the case of this clone: Antigen unknown.

Overall study results and limits: Sample collection involved blood only; tissue repertoires are likely different. Among several donors, roughly 5% of naive CD4 clonotypes were found in common. Compared with clonotypes that all four donors shared, non-shared clonotypes had lower generation probabilities.

Data came from immunoSEQ multiplex PCR; TCRdb stores just in-frame clones and leaves some out. The data show about 2.1 million clones, more than 85% seen once. Unmatched junction bases numbered 7, after V lost 2 bases and J lost 4 bases. Germline V gives CDR1 SGHTS, CDR2 YDEGEE. The CDR3 runs to 15 residues. The sequencing input was naive CD8+ T cells from PBMCs. The sequence was collected from a man between 18 and 29 years old in good health. Some clones in this sample may be carry-over from other donors' samples. The V call is TRBV5-8, the J call TRBJ2-5, with 8 bases identical to TRBD1. CDR3 amino acids: CASSLGQGSRETQYF. For the CDR3, the DNA is TGTGCCAGCAGCTTAGGACAGGGCTCCAGAGAGACCCAGTACTTC.